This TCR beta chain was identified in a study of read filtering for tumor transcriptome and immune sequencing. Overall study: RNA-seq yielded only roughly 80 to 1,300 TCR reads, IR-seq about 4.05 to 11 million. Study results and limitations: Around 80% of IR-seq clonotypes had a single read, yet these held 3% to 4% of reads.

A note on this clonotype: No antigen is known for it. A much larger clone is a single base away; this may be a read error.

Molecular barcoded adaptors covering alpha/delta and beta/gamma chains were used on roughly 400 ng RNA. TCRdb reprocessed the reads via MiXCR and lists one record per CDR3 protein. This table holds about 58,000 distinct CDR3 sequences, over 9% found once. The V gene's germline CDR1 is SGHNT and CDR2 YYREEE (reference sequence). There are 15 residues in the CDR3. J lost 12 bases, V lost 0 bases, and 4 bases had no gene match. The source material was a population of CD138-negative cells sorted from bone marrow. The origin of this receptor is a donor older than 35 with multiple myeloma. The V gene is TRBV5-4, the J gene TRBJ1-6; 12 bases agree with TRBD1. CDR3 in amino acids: CASSLGDRGHLPLHF. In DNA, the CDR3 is TGTGCCAGCAGCTTGGGGGACAGGGGGCATTTACCCCTCCACTTT.